Shown below are 32 T cell receptor beta chains from a single sample sequenced in a study of breast tumors, draining lymph nodes, adjacent tissues. One entry per CDR3 protein, called by TCRdb with MiXCR from the multiplex PCR reads. The sample records some 150,000 distinct CDR3 sequences, around 24% being singletons. Breast cancer patients provided tissue from their axillary draining lymph nodes. The sample was axillary lymph node tissue. The receptors were sampled from a female donor with breast cancer. Some clones in this sample may be carry-over from other donors' samples.

The chain recombines TRBV7-3 with TRBJ2-5, with 10 positions matching TRBD1. This CDR3 is built from 14 residues. Germline assignment: CDR1 SGHTA and CDR2 FQGTGA. The J segment lost 5 bases and the V segment lost 5 bases, leaving 5 bases of the junction unmatched. CDR3 loop: CASSPDRGCETQYF. CDR3 sequence (DNA): TGTGCCAGCAGCCCGGACAGGGGGTGTGAGACCCAGTACTTC. The full variable domain, its missing parts supplied by reference TRBV7-3 and TRBJ2-5, is GAGVSQTPSNKVTEKGKYVELRCDPISGHTALYWYRQSLGQGPEFLIYFQGTGAADDSGLPNDRFFAVRPEGSVSTLKIQRTERGDSAVYLCASSPDRGCETQYFGPGTRLLVL.

This clonotype showed up many times. The V call is TRBV20-1, the J call TRBJ1-2, with 8 positions matching TRBD1. CDR3 length equals 13 residues. Per germline, CDR1 DFQATT and CDR2 SNEGSKA (reference sequence). The trim removed 4 bases at V and 8 bases at J, leaving 9 bases unmatched. The CDR3 is CSAIPGQAVGYTF. Here the CDR3 DNA reads TGCAGTGCTATCCCGGGACAGGCTGTGGGCTACACCTTC.

Worth noting for this clonotype: This sequence may be a read error, since a much larger clone differs from it by one base. This chain joins TRBV12-3 or TRBV12-4 and TRBJ2-1; 7 bases align to TRBD1. The CDR3 is 14 amino acids. For the CDR3, the DNA is TGTGCCAGCAGTCACCGACAGGGAAACAATGGGCAGTTCTTC. The encoded protein is CASSHRQGNNGQFF.

The sample holds many counts of this clonotype. The chain combines TRBV27 with TRBJ2-1; 9 bases map to TRBD2. V trimming: 1 base; J trimming: 5 bases; junction bases outside the gene matches: 3. Germline assignment: CDR1 MNHEY and CDR2 SMNVEV (reference sequence). CDR3 length: 15 residues. The CDR3 spells CASSLLAGENNEQFF. CDR3 sequence (DNA): TGTGCCAGCAGTTTATTAGCGGGAGAAAACAATGAGCAGTTCTTC.

This clonotype was observed many times. The V gene is TRBV2, the J gene TRBJ2-7, with TRBD2 matching over 7 bases. V lost 2 bases, J lost 1 base, and 5 bases stayed unmatched. This CDR3 has 15 amino acids. Germline V lookup: CDR1 SNHLY, CDR2 FYNNEI. In DNA form, the CDR3 reads TGTGCCAGCAGTGAAAGGCGGGAGCCTTCCTACGAGCAGTACTTC. This encodes CASSERREPSYEQYF.

As to this clonotype: This may be a read error, as it is one base from a much larger clone. The chain carries TRBV7-9 and TRBJ2-1; a weak D match, TRBD2 (7 bases). V was trimmed by 4 bases and J by 8 bases, leaving 15 bases between them. The CDR3 sequence is 14 residues long. Germline V gene sequence: CDR1 SEHNR, CDR2 FQNEAQ (reference sequence). CDR3 DNA: TGTGCCAGCAGCTCCCCGTGGGGGGGCTATGAGCAGTTCTTC. As protein: CASSSPWGGYEQFF.

This clonotype turned up a few times. This chain links TRBV27 with TRBJ2-3, with D perhaps matching TRBD2 (6 bases). V dropped 10 bases and J dropped 3 bases, with 20 bases sitting between them. The germline gives CDR1 MNHEY, CDR2 SMNVEV (reference sequence). The CDR3 spans 15 residues. This CDR3 is CANSSTSLRTDTQYF. For the CDR3, the DNA is TGTGCCAACAGCTCCACTAGCTTGAGGACAGATACGCAGTATTTT.

As for this clonotype: A read error may be the cause here, since a much bigger clone is one base away. The rearrangement joins TRBV28 to TRBJ2-1, with D maybe TRBD2 (6 bases). The CDR3 has 12 amino acids. The V gene's germline CDR1 is MDHEN and CDR2 SYDVKM. V dropped 3 bases and J dropped 9 bases, with 9 bases sitting between them. CDR3 in amino acids: CASSFRSGEQFF. CDR3 in DNA: TGTGCCAGCAGTTTTCGTAGCGGTGAGCAGTTCTTC.

This clonotype appeared many times. The rearrangement uses TRBV12-3 or TRBV12-4 and TRBJ2-3, with TRBD2 matching over 8 bases. This CDR3 region has 17 residues. J gave up 1 base and V 1 base, and 7 bases lay outside the gene matches. The CDR3 bases are TGTGCCAGCAGTTTAGGCTCCGGGACTAGGGGCACAGATACGCAGTATTTT. It translates to CASSLGSGTRGTDTQYF.

For this clonotype: This sequence may be a read error, since a much larger clone differs from it by one base. This chain joins TRBV6-2 or TRBV6-3 and TRBJ1-4; the match to TRBD1 covers 8 bases. V shed 2 bases and J 5 bases; nucleotides not matched to a gene: 10. Per the germline V gene, CDR1 is MNHEY and CDR2 is SVGEGT. The CDR3 totals 17 residues. In DNA form, the CDR3 reads TGTGCCAGCAGTTACCCGACTGGACAGGGAAAGAATGAAAAACTGTTTTTT. Translating it yields CASSYPTGQGKNEKLFF.

This clonotype was found a few times. The chain uses TRBV28 and TRBJ2-5; 7 bases map to TRBD2. From germline, CDR1 is MDHEN and CDR2 SYDVKM. Losses at the gene ends were 2 bases for V and 5 bases for J; bases not matched to a gene: 8. CDR3 length: 15 amino acids. CDR3 DNA: TGTGCCAGCAGTTTAGCCGGACTAGGAGGTGAGACCCAGTACTTC. Protein product: CASSLAGLGGETQYF.

In its sample, this clonotype was seen many times. Sequence at one end of the junction differs from germline and may be a read error. The chain employs TRBV6-5 and TRBJ1-6, with D possibly being TRBD1 (6 bases). The CDR3 runs to 15 residues. CDR1 is MNHEY, CDR2 SVGAGI, per germline. Here the CDR3 reads CASRSPGGYDSPLHF. The CDR3 DNA follows: TGTGCCAGCAGATCTCCCGGGGGCTATGATTCACCCCTCCACTTT.

In the case of this clonotype: Just one base apart from a much larger clone, this may be a read error. This sequence joins TRBV4-3 and TRBJ1-3; D call uncertain. The CDR3 spans 15 residues. Germline V lookup: CDR1 LGHNA, CDR2 YSLEER. Here the CDR3 reads CASTPEAASGNAIYF. The CDR3 DNA reads TGCGCCAGCACCCCCGAGGCAGCCTCTGGAAACGCCATATATTTT.

This clonotype was counted ten times or more. V is TRBV19 and J is TRBJ2-1; D gene ambiguous. The V end was cut by 4 bases, the J end by 8 bases, with 12 bases between. Germline V CDR1 and CDR2: LNHDA, SQIVND (reference sequence). This CDR3 contains 13 residues. CDR3 DNA sequence: TGTGCCAGTAGTAATCTTGGTGCGGATGAGCAGTTCTTC. As protein: CASSNLGADEQFF.

For this clonotype: A much larger clone differs by one base, so this may be a read error. The CDR3 does not close with the conserved phenylalanine or tryptophan, likely indicating a read error. The chain combines TRBV12-5 with TRBJ2-5; 7 positions agree with TRBD1. CDR1 and CDR2 from the germline V gene are LGHNT and FRNRAP. The CDR3 length is 13 residues. V was pared by 6 bases and J by 2 bases, with 3 bases of the junction left unmatched. The CDR3 region is CASGSGQQETQYL. CDR3 nucleotides: TGTGCTAGTGGCTCGGGACAGCAAGAGACCCAGTACCTC.

The chain combines TRBV6-6 with TRBJ1-5; possible D gene TRBD1, 5 bases. Germline V CDR1 and CDR2: MNHNY, SVGAGI (reference sequence). V was cut by 5 bases and J by 0 bases, with 17 bases left in between. This CDR3 contains 17 residues. The DNA of the CDR3 is TGTGCCAGCAGTCTGACAGACCGGGCAAATAGCAATCAGCCCCAGCATTTT. The encoded protein is CASSLTDRANSNQPQHF.

Notes on this clonotype: One base away lies a much larger clone, so this may be a sequencing read error. The V gene is TRBV6-2 or TRBV6-3, the J gene TRBJ2-2, with a weak D call TRBD1 (6 bases). Germline assignment: CDR1 MNHEY and CDR2 SVGEGT. The germline V and J ends were trimmed by 5 bases and 1 base, with 17 bases remaining between them. This CDR3 spans 17 amino acids. The CDR3 here is CASSGPGTLRNTGELFF. The CDR3 DNA follows: TGTGCCAGCAGTGGACCCGGGACACTGAGGAACACCGGGGAGCTGTTTTTT.

This clonotype was observed many times. This chain joins TRBV20-1 and TRBJ1-4; D ambiguous. Trimming left V 2 bases short and J 7 bases short, with 5 bases between. The CDR3 is 11 amino acids. CDR1 is DFQATT, CDR2 SNEGSKA, per germline (reference sequence). CDR3 DNA: TGCAGTGCTAGAAGTAGTGAAAAACTGTTTTTT. Encoded protein: CSARSSEKLFF.

This clonotype has ten or more counts. The chain combines TRBV12-3 or TRBV12-4 with TRBJ2-2, with D tentatively TRBD1 (5 bases). V lost 8 bases and J 1 base, leaving 11 bases between the germline ends. The CDR3 is 14 amino acids. CDR3 DNA sequence: TGTGCCAGCCTTACAGGCTTGAACACCGGGGAGCTGTTTTTT. Translated: CASLTGLNTGELFF.

With regard to this clonotype: A much larger clone differs by one base, so this may be a read error. This rearrangement joins TRBV7-3 to TRBJ2-1; 9 nucleotides match TRBD2. The V gene's germline CDR1 is SGHTA and CDR2 FQGTGA. The CDR3 runs 15 residues. Trimming at V came to 1 base and at J to 5 bases, leaving 3 bases not matched to a gene. CDR3 sequence reads: CASSLISGSHNEQFF. The CDR3 DNA follows: TGTGCCAGCAGCTTAATTAGCGGGAGCCACAATGAGCAGTTCTTC.

The table lists this clonotype with many counts. This sequence joins TRBV5-8 and TRBJ2-6; the D is unclear. V lost 0 bases, J lost 0 bases, and 4 bases lay in between. In germline, CDR1 is SGHTS, CDR2 YDEGEE. The CDR3 spans 15 residues. The CDR3 DNA reads TGTGCCAGCAGCTTGGGGCTCTCTGGGGCCAACGTCCTGACTTTC. It yields the protein CASSLGLSGANVLTF.

This clonotype was seen more than once but under ten times. This chain uses TRBV5-6 with TRBJ2-4; 7 bases are a match to TRBD1. CDR1 and CDR2 (germline): SGHDT, YYEEEE. This CDR3 has 15 amino acids. The trim removed 1 base at V and 0 bases at J, leaving 1 base unmatched. As DNA, the CDR3 is TGTGCCAGCAGCTTGCCAGGGGGAGCCAAAAACATTCAGTACTTC. Translating gives CASSLPGGAKNIQYF. The full variable domain, completed using reference TRBV5-6 and TRBJ2-4, is DAGVTQSPTHLIKTRGQQVTLRCSPKSGHDTVSWYQQALGQGPQFIFQYYEEEERQRGNFPDRFSGHQFPNYSSELNVNALLLGDSALYLCASSLPGGAKNIQYFGAGTRLSVL.

This clonotype was picked up many times. The chain joins TRBV6-1 to TRBJ2-7, with a possible D match to TRBD2 (6 bases). The germline V gene encodes CDR1 MNHNS and CDR2 SASEGT. V was shortened by 0 bases and J by 7 bases, with 10 bases between the two germline ends. CDR3 length: 13 amino acids. This CDR3 is CASSEAWGREQYF. The DNA for the CDR3 is TGTGCCAGCAGTGAAGCGTGGGGGAGGGAGCAGTACTTC.

This clonotype was recorded many times. This chain links TRBV20-1 with TRBJ2-5; D is perhaps TRBD1 (5 bases). The germline V gene encodes CDR1 DFQATT and CDR2 SNEGSKA (reference sequence). The CDR3 contains 12 residues. V lost 4 bases and J 5 bases, leaving 11 bases between the germline ends. CDR3 region: CSAKGVRETQYF. CDR3 coding DNA: TGCAGTGCTAAAGGGGTCCGGGAGACCCAGTACTTC.

Points on this clonotype: This could be a read error, since a much larger clone is one nucleotide away. The chain couples TRBV7-6 to TRBJ2-3; D gene uncertain. CDR3 length equals 15 residues. From germline, CDR1 is SGHVS and CDR2 FNYEAQ. The CDR3 region has the DNA TGTGCCAGCAGCCCACTGGCGGCTGGCACAGATACGCAGTGTTTT. It encodes CASSPLAAGTDTQCF.

The sample holds many counts of this clonotype. This chain links TRBV7-8 with TRBJ2-7; 11 nucleotides align to TRBD2. Germline CDR1 reads SGHVS; CDR2 reads FQNEAQ. The CDR3 is made up of 16 amino acids. Unmatched junction bases numbered 11, after V lost 5 bases and J lost 5 bases. The CDR3 DNA reads TGTGCCAGCAGCCCGAGTGGGCTAGCGGGAGGCCACGAGCAGTACTTC. The encoded protein is CASSPSGLAGGHEQYF.

This clonotype was counted ten times or more. The rearrangement links TRBV2 to TRBJ2-1; possible D gene TRBD2, 5 bases. The CDR3 has 17 residues. V lost 1 base, J lost 1 base, and 14 bases lay in between. Germline V gives CDR1 SNHLY, CDR2 FYNNEI. CDR3 amino acids: CASSEDWGDKSYNEQFF. The DNA for the CDR3 is TGTGCCAGCAGTGAAGATTGGGGAGACAAATCCTACAATGAGCAGTTCTTC.

This clonotype was counted a few times. The chain combines TRBV5-6 with TRBJ2-5; tentatively, D is TRBD2 (5 bases). Germline CDR1 and CDR2: SGHDT and YYEEEE. V lost 5 bases and J lost 0, with 11 bases in between. The CDR3 totals 14 residues. CDR3 sequence reads: CASRLGLYQETQYF. The CDR3 region has the DNA TGTGCCAGCAGACTTGGACTGTACCAAGAGACCCAGTACTTC.

This clonotype came up many times. The chain is built from TRBV20-1 and TRBJ1-6; no clear D gene. Germline V gene data show CDR1 as DFQATT and CDR2 as SNEGSKA (reference sequence). The CDR3 is 14 residues long. V shed 3 bases and J shed 0 bases, with 6 bases lying between them. For the CDR3, the DNA is TGCAGTGCTAGCATAAGCTCCTATAATTCACCCCTCCACTTT. Protein sequence: CSASISSYNSPLHF.

This clonotype was seen at least ten times. The rearrangement joins TRBV11-3 to TRBJ2-1; the match to TRBD2 covers 8 bases. Germline V lookup: CDR1 SGHNT, CDR2 YENEEA. CDR3 length equals 14 residues. Germline trimming cut 2 bases from V and 6 bases from J; bases unmatched to any gene: 3. This chain's CDR3 is CASSLRGGLNEQFF. The CDR3 DNA sequence: TGTGCCAGCAGCTTACGGGGGGGGCTCAATGAGCAGTTCTTC.

This clonotype was seen many times. The J gene is TRBJ2-5, the V gene TRBV7-6; possible D gene TRBD2, 6 bases. Germline CDR1 is SGHVS and CDR2 is FNYEAQ. V was pared by 1 base and J by 5 bases, with 17 bases between. The CDR3 length is 16 residues. The CDR3: CASSLGIGRLGETQYF. The DNA of the CDR3 is TGTGCCAGCAGCTTAGGAATCGGGAGATTGGGGGAGACCCAGTACTTC.

Concerning this clonotype itself: A read error may be the cause here, since a much bigger clone is one base away. The chain has TRBV18 and TRBJ2-5; a weak D match, TRBD1 (5 bases). The CDR3 extends over 13 amino acids. Germline lookup yields CDR1 KGHSH and CDR2 LQKENI. The CDR3 region is CASLPIPGETQYF. The DNA of the CDR3 is TGTGCCAGCTTACCAATTCCAGGGGAGACCCAGTACTTC.